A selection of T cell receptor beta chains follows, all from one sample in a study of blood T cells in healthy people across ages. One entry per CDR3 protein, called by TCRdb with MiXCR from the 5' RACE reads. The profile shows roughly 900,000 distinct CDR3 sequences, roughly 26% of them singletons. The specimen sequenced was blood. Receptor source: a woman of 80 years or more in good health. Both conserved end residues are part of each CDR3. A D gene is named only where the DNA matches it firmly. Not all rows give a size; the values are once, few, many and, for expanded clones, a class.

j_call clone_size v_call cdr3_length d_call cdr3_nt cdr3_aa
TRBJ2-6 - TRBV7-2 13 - TGTGCCAGCAGCCTATCTGGGGCCAACGTCCCGACTTTC CASSLSGANVPTF
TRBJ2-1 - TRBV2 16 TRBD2 TGTGCCAGCATCGGACTAGCGGGGGGTCAATACAATGAGCAGTTCTTC CASIGLAGGQYNEQFF
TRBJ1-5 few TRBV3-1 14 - TGTGCCAGCAGCCAAGGGGATTTCAATCAGCCCCAGCATTTT CASSQGDFNQPQHF
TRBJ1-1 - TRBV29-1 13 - TGCAGCGTTGAACGGGGCGCTAGCACTGAAGCTTTCTTT CSVERGASTEAFF
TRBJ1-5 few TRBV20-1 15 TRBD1 TGCAGTGCTAGAGTTTCAGGACAGGTCAATCAGCCCCAGCATTTT CSARVSGQVNQPQHF
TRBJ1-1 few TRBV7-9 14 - TGTGCCAGCAGCCAACGAGGGGGGAACACTGAAGCTTTCTTT CASSQRGGNTEAFF
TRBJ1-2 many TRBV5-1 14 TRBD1 TGCGCCAGCAGCTTGGGGACAGGGTCCGATGGCTACACCTTC CASSLGTGSDGYTF
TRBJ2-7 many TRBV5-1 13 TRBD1 TGCGCCAGCAGCTTGGACAGGGGGAATGGGCAGTACTTC CASSLDRGNGQYF
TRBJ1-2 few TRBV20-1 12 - TGCAGTGCTCGACAGGTACCCTATGGCTACACCTTC CSARQVPYGYTF
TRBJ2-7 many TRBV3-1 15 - TGTGCCAGCAGCCCTGGGGGCCCAAGCTCCTACGAGCAGTACTTC CASSPGGPSSYEQYF
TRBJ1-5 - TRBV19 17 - TGTGCCAGCTCTATGGGAGGGAAAAGGAGCAACAGTCAGCCCCAGCATTTT CASSMGGKRSNSQPQHF
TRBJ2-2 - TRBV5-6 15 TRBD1 TGTGCCAGCAGTCGCCGGGACAGGGACACCGGGGAGCTGTTTTTT CASSRRDRDTGELFF
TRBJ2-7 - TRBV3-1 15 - TGTGCCAGCAGCCAAGATCGGCTAGCCCTCTACGAGCAGTACTTC CASSQDRLALYEQYF
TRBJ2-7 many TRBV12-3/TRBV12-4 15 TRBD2 TGTGCCAGCAGGACTAGCGGGGGGGCCGGTTACGAGCAGTACTTC CASRTSGGAGYEQYF
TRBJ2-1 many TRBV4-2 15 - TGTGCCAGCAGCCAAGTAAGGGGAACCTACAATGAGCAGTTCTTC CASSQVRGTYNEQFF
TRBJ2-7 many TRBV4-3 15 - TGCGCCAGCAGCCAAGAGCTTGGACAGACCTACGAGCAGTACTTC CASSQELGQTYEQYF
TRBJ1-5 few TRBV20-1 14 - TGCAGTGCCCAGAACAGGGAAGATTTTCAGCCCCAGCATTTT CSAQNREDFQPQHF
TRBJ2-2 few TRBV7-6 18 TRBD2 TGTGCCAGCAGCTTAAAGGCTAGCGGGGGGCTGAACACCGGGGAGCTGTTTTTT CASSLKASGGLNTGELFF
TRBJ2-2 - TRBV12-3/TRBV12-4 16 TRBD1 TGTGCCAGCAGTTTTGTAAAGGGGACAGGGCCAGGGGAGCTGTTTTTT CASSFVKGTGPGELFF
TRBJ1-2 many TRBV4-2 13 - TGTGCCAGCAGCCAAGTAGGTGAAAACGGCTACACCTTC CASSQVGENGYTF
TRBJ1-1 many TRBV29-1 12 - TGCAGCGGTAGGACGGCTGGGGCTGAAGCTTTCTTT CSGRTAGAEAFF
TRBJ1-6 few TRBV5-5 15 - TGTGCCAGCAGCGCCCCCGGGGTTGCTAATTCACCCCTCCACTTT CASSAPGVANSPLHF